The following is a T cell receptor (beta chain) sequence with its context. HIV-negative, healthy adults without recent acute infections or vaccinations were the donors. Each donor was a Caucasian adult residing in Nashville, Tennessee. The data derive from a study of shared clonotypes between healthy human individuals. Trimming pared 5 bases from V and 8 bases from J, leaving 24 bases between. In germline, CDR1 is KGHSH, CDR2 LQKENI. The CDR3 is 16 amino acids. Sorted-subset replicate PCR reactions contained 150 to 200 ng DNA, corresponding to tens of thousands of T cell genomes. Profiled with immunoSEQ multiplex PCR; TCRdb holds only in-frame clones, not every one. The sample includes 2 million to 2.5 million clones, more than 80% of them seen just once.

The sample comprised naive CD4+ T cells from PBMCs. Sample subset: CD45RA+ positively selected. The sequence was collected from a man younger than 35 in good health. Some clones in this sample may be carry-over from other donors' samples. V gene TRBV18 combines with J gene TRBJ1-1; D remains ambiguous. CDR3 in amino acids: CASSKTTNTRPGEAFF. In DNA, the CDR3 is TGTGCCAGCTCAAAAACTACAAACACCCGACCAGGCGAAGCTTTCTTT.